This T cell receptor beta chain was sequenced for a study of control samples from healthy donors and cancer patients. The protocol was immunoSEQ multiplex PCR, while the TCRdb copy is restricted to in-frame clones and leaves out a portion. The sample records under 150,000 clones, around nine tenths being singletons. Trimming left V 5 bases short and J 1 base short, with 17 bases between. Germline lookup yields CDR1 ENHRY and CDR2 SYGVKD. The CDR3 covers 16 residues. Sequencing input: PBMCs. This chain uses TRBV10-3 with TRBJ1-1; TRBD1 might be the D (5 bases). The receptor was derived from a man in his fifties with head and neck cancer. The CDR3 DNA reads TGTGCCATCAGTTTAGGGACCTCGGCGGGGAACACTGAAGCTTTCTTT. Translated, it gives CAISLGTSAGNTEAFF.